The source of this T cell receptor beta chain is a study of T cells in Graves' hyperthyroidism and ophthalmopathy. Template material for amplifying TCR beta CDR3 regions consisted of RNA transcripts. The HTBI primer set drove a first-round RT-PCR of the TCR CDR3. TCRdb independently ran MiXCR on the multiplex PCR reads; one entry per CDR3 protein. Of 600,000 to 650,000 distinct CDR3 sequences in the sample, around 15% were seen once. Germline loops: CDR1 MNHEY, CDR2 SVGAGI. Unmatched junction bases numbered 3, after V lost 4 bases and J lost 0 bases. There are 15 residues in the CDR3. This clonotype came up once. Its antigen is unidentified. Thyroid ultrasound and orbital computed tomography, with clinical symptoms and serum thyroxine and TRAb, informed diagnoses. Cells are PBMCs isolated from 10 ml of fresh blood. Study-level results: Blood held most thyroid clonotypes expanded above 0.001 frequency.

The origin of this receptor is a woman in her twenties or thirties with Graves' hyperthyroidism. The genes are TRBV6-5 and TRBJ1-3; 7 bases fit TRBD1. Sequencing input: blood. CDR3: CASSSAGGSGNTIYF. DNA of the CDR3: TGTGCCAGCAGTTCCGCAGGGGGCTCTGGAAACACCATATATTTT.